This TCR beta chain was obtained from a study of identical twins listed by TCRdb under 2016. Looking at the study overall: To test whether fetal clonotypes persist, this study deep-sequenced TCR alpha and beta repertoires from monozygotic twins, from unrelated adults of various ages, and from cord blood. To rule out contamination, replicate twin experiments were performed at different times with different library preparation protocols. Study-wide conclusions, independent of this receptor: Abundant cord blood beta clonotypes carried fewer insertions; young adult naive repertoires showed a weaker similar trend, while memory repertoires showed none. Recombination models systematically underestimated out-of-frame TCR alpha sharing in monozygotic twins but agreed with sharing between unrelated individuals. Because the same donors could not be followed over many years, the conclusions relied on cross-sectional statistical analysis. Compared with coincidental sharing between unrelated individuals, an excess of low generation-probability sequences was observed among out-of-frame TCR alpha sequences shared between twins. Zero-insertion analyses could be partly confounded by invariant T cells such as MAIT and iNKT, although diverse VJ usage argued against such confounding for most clonotypes. In beta out-of-frame sequences, excess twin sharing was weaker, because having fewer shared sequences lowered the signal-to-noise ratio.

Library preparation employed 5' RACE. For sequencing, an Illumina HiSeq 2000 was employed. Template switching introduced a universal primer binding site; the final cDNA contained a unique molecular identifier, enabling accurate counting of TCR cDNA molecules. Specific primers in the conserved constant-segment region were used to synthesize first-strand cDNA for TCR alpha and beta chains. To control for contamination, every cDNA library was double barcoded, receiving both a SMART-Mk sample barcode and Illumina barcodes. TruSeq adapter sequences, together with Illumina sample barcodes, were added in two successive PCR steps. The Illumina HiSeq platform was used with custom primers to sequence TCR alpha and beta cDNA libraries. The paper's processing steps were these. Unique molecular identifiers were extracted from raw reads with MiGEC, and CDR3 positions were determined with MiXCR. Recombination models were inferred per individual with the repgenHMM and IGoR tools using an EM algorithm. Shared clonotype analysis was performed with the tcR package in R, normalizing sharing by the product of cloneset sizes. To study raw recombination free of thymic and clonal selection effects, out-of-frame nonproductive sequences were analyzed. TCRdb reprocessing: public reads trimmed at Q25 with fastp, clones called with MiXCR, in-frame beta chains kept. Rows with a matching CDR3 protein are joined into one entry that keeps the most common DNA and genes. The V and J calls and clone size are TCRdb's, not the authors'. The sample table holds roughly 690,000 distinct CDR3 sequences, of which about 20% were seen once. The ten top clones hold 4.3% of the sample.

The germline V gene (reference sequence) specifies SEHNR as CDR1 and FQNEAQ as CDR2. From the cysteine through the phenylalanine, the CDR3 covers 14 amino acids. Only the CDR3 region is kept as DNA, spanning 42 bases read in frame from base 1. Trimming leaves V shorter by 1 base and J shorter by 6 bases, with the junction holding 3 bases beyond the gene matches. With respect to this clonotype: Its specific antigen is unknown. The sample holds no much larger clone one base away, and base qualities are not on file.

All donors were healthy Caucasians. The twin cohort comprised three pairs of female monozygotic twins, all aged roughly 18 to 29 years. The RNA used for TCR libraries was isolated from peripheral blood mononuclear cells. These data were also reused for a study on T cells expressing NK-cell markers. The second study, in turn, reports: TCR beta-chain repertoires were profiled in sorted CD3+CD56+NKG2C+, CD3+CD56+NKG2C- and CD3+CD56-NKG2C+ T-cell subsets from fewer than 10 donors. Among the eight sequenced donors, seven were HCMV-seropositive and one was HCMV-seronegative. In several experiments an anti-gammadeltaTCR antibody was added to restrict sorting to alphabetaTCR-expressing T cells. In six donors, the dominant CD3+CD56+NKG2C+ clonotypes were found to rank among the top 10 CD8+ clonotypes and to make up roughly 1.0-8% of CD8+ T cells. Those dominant clonotypes were again the most abundant among CD3+CD56-NKG2C+ cells in a few donors, at about 25-65%. It remained unclear whether the expanded NKG2C-expressing T cell clones were specific for HCMV antigens. Randomly selected healthy volunteers, three men and five women, were used as the eight sequenced donors. To determine HCMV serostatus, a commercial ELISA kit was used to detect HCMV-specific IgG in serum. For five or six donors, bulk peripheral blood T-cell repertoires were also sequenced from unsorted PBMC. MIGEC was used to demultiplex reads and group reads by UMI, and MiTCR was used to assemble and quantify clonotypes. To remove erroneous sequences, TCR cDNA sequences were retained only when supported by two or more reads. The tcR package was used for downstream repertoire analysis, and clonotypes were matched between fractions using CDR3 nucleotide sequence together with V segment. VDJmatch was used to annotate antigen specificity against VDJdb, with one amino acid substitution in CDR3 permitted.

The sequenced material came from PBMCs. Recombination joined TRBV7-9 with TRBJ2-4; 7 of the junction bases match TRBD1. This TCR was recovered from a woman aged 18-29 years in good health. DNA sequence: TGTGCCAGCAGCTTAGGGGCAGGGGGAAACATTCAGTACTTC. Its translation reads: CASSLGAGGNIQYF.